These 23 T cell receptor beta chains came from one sample sequenced in a study of shared clonotypes between healthy human individuals (dated by TCRdb to about 2020). The receptor library was made with the immunoSEQ multiplex PCR assay. The clones in this table, taken by TCRdb from immuneACCESS, are in-frame only. Not every clone is retained; where verified, under half of the shortfall comes from an unresolved V gene, and the cause of the rest is unknown. The sample includes about 2 million clones, with 90% to 95% observed a single time. The ten top clones hold approximately 0.13% of the sample. Sequencing was done on a sample of naive CD4+ T cells sorted from blood. The cell subset or site label here, explained by the study, means: CD45RA+ positively selected. These receptors were taken from a young man in good health.

The rearrangement uses TRBV5-6 and TRBJ2-4; 8 bases match TRBD1. The V segment lost 4 bases and the J segment 1 base; nucleotides outside the gene matches: 4. Germline lookup yields CDR1 SGHDT and CDR2 YYEEEE. This CDR3 region has 15 residues. The CDR3, as DNA: TGTGCCAGCAGCCCCGGGACAGGTGCCAAAAACATTCAGTACTTC. Translating gives CASSPGTGAKNIQYF. The whole variable domain, remainder taken from reference TRBV5-6 and TRBJ2-4, is DAGVTQSPTHLIKTRGQQVTLRCSPKSGHDTVSWYQQALGQGPQFIFQYYEEEERQRGNFPDRFSGHQFPNYSSELNVNALLLGDSALYLCASSPGTGAKNIQYFGAGTRLSVL.

This clone was found once. The V call is TRBV19, the J call TRBJ1-3; 7 bases match TRBD1. The junction had 7 bases not matched to a gene; V was cut back by 5 bases and J by 3 bases. The CDR3 loop spans 15 amino acids. Looked up from germline, CDR1 is LNHDA and CDR2 is SQIVND (reference sequence). CDR3 nucleotides: TGTGCCAGTAGTCTCCTGACAGGGAGTGGAAACACCATATATTTT. Its protein product is CASSLLTGSGNTIYF.

This clone appeared once. The chain links TRBV9 to TRBJ2-3; 9 nucleotides match TRBD2. After removal of 3 bases from V and 1 base from J, the junction contained 6 bases not matched to a gene. Germline V gene data show CDR1 as SGDLS and CDR2 as YYNGEE. CDR3 size: 16 residues. CDR3 bases: TGTGCCAGCAGCGCCGGAGGCGGGAGGGGCACAGATACGCAGTATTTT. Protein: CASSAGGGRGTDTQYF.

The genes are TRBV18 and TRBJ2-1, with 9 bases matching TRBD1. This CDR3 comprises 13 residues. Germline V gene lookup returns CDR1 KGHSH and CDR2 LQKENI. The junction had 3 bases not matched to a gene; V was cut back by 8 bases and J by 4 bases. CDR3 sequence reads: CASQGQGYNEQFF. The CDR3, as DNA: TGTGCCAGCCAAGGACAGGGGTACAATGAGCAGTTCTTC.

V and J are TRBV28 and TRBJ2-7; no clear D. This CDR3 contains 13 residues. The V and J ends lost 6 bases and 3 bases respectively, with 12 bases between them. Per the germline V gene, CDR1 is MDHEN and CDR2 is SYDVKM. Here the CDR3 DNA reads TGTGCCAGCAGCCGCGACTGGTACTACGAGCAGTACTTC. It encodes CASSRDWYYEQYF.

The chain employs TRBV6-5 and TRBJ2-3; D gene ambiguous. Germline V gene data show CDR1 as MNHEY and CDR2 as SVGAGI. Trimming took 2 bases from V and 0 from J, leaving 9 bases between them. This CDR3 has 15 amino acids. The CDR3 region is CASSYGLSSTDTQYF. In nucleotides, the CDR3 is TGTGCCAGCAGTTACGGGCTGTCGAGCACAGATACGCAGTATTTT.

The chain joins TRBV30 to TRBJ1-6, with a possible D match to TRBD1 (6 bases). V was cut by 0 bases and J by 0 bases, with 12 bases left in between. In germline, CDR1 is GTSNPN, CDR2 SVGIG (reference sequence). The CDR3 is 17 amino acids. The CDR3 protein is CAWSVQGRLSYNSPLHF. In DNA form, the CDR3 reads TGTGCCTGGAGTGTACAGGGCAGACTCTCCTATAATTCACCCCTCCACTTT.

The chain joins TRBV2 to TRBJ1-1, with D hard to call. Trimming stripped 5 bases from V and 1 base from J, with 8 bases between. Germline-derived CDR1 and CDR2 are SNHLY and FYNNEI. The CDR3 spans 13 residues. The CDR3 region is CASSLDWNTEAFF. CDR3 DNA sequence: TGTGCCAGCAGTTTGGACTGGAACACTGAAGCTTTCTTT. The full variable domain, in which reference TRBV2 and TRBJ1-1 provide the parts outside the CDR3, is EPEVTQTPSHQVTQMGQEVILRCVPISNHLYFYWYRQILGQKVEFLVSFYNNEISEKSEIFDDQFSVERPDGSNFTLKIRSTKLEDSAMYFCASSLDWNTEAFFGQGTRLTVV.

This rearrangement joins TRBV19 to TRBJ1-1, with D possibly matching TRBD1 (6 bases). There are 15 residues in the CDR3. The V gene's germline CDR1 is LNHDA and CDR2 SQIVND (reference sequence). V was shortened by 6 bases and J by 7 bases, with 21 bases between the two germline ends. CDR3 loop: CASRLAGALKDEAFF. Here the CDR3 DNA reads TGTGCCAGTAGACTTGCGGGGGCCCTGAAGGATGAAGCTTTCTTT.

A remark on this clone: Different DNA sequences within this sample yield the same CDR3. This chain links TRBV30 with TRBJ2-5; no firm D call. Germline CDR1 and CDR2: GTSNPN and SVGIG (reference sequence). The CDR3 covers 11 residues. V was shortened by 5 bases and J by 4 bases, with 8 bases between the two germline ends. The CDR3 nucleotides are TGTGCCTGGGGCAGAGGAGAGACCCAGTACTTC. Translated: CAWGRGETQYF.

The chain employs TRBV5-3 and TRBJ2-7, with unresolved D. TRBV5-3 is filed as an ORF, its function uncertain. The CDR3 sequence is 12 residues long. Trimming removed 0 bases from V and 7 bases from J, with 8 bases in between. The CDR3 bases are TGTGCCAGAAGCTTGGGCGATAGGGAGCAGTACTTC. Translation: CARSLGDREQYF.

Comments on this clone: The same CDR3 is also encoded by other DNA sequences in this sample. The chain carries TRBV10-3 and TRBJ2-1; 14 nucleotides line up with TRBD2. The germline gives CDR1 ENHRY, CDR2 SYGVKD. The J segment lost 7 bases and the V segment lost 5 bases, leaving 4 bases of the junction unmatched. This CDR3 is built from 15 residues. CDR3 protein: CAISRLAGGLNEQFF. In DNA form, the CDR3 reads TGTGCCATCAGTCGACTAGCGGGGGGGCTGAATGAGCAGTTCTTC.

At least ten counts were recorded for this clone. The rearrangement joins TRBV10-1 to TRBJ2-3; 9 bases map to TRBD2. Trimming took 3 bases from V and 11 from J; bases not matched to a gene: 9. CDR3 length: 14 residues. Germline assignment: CDR1 WNHNN and CDR2 SYGVQD (reference sequence). The CDR3 protein is CASSEGTSTRGQYF. In nucleotides, the CDR3 is TGCGCCAGCAGTGAAGGGACTAGCACCAGAGGGCAGTATTTT.

This chain links TRBV18 with TRBJ1-1; D is uncertain. The CDR3 loop spans 14 amino acids. Germline V CDR1 and CDR2: KGHSH, LQKENI. V was clipped by 2 bases and J by 4 bases, with 11 bases between them. DNA of the CDR3: TGTGCCAGCTCACCAGGCAGTGATAGCACTGAAGCTTTCTTT. Translated: CASSPGSDSTEAFF.

This chain connects TRBV7-2 to TRBJ2-7; D is unclear. Germline V gene data show CDR1 as SGHTA and CDR2 as FQGNSA. The CDR3 has 14 amino acids. V was pared by 5 bases and J by 4 bases, with 15 bases between. The CDR3 DNA is TGTGCCAGCAGCCGTGCTGTGGGCCCTTACGAGCAGTACTTC. It codes for CASSRAVGPYEQYF.

This chain links TRBV20-1 with TRBJ2-3; 11 nucleotides match TRBD2. The CDR3 totals 11 residues. The V segment lost 6 bases and the J segment 11 bases; nucleotides outside the gene matches: 4. CDR1 is DFQATT and CDR2 is SNEGSKA in the germline V gene (reference sequence). CDR3 sequence (DNA): TGCAGTGCAAAAACTAGCGGGGGGCAGTATTTT. It is translated as CSAKTSGGQYF.

The chain employs TRBV18 and TRBJ2-3; D unclear. Looked up from germline, CDR1 is KGHSH and CDR2 is LQKENI. This CDR3 comprises 14 residues. The V gene lost 0 bases and the J gene lost 4 bases, with 8 bases spanning the gap. The CDR3 loop is CASSPPARADTQYF. The CDR3 bases are TGTGCCAGCTCACCACCAGCTAGGGCAGATACGCAGTATTTT.

The CDR3 coding sequence is TGTGCCAGCAGCCCTGAGACAGGGGGTAACACTGAAGCTTTCTTT. Protein sequence: CASSPETGGNTEAFF. V gene TRBV7-2 combines with J gene TRBJ1-1; TRBD1 matches at 9 bases. V was clipped by 5 bases and J by 2 bases; unmatched bases: 6. CDR3 size: 15 residues. CDR1 is SGHTA and CDR2 is FQGNSA in the germline V gene.

This chain connects TRBV29-1 to TRBJ2-7; weak D call: TRBD2 (6 bases). Between the trimmed V and J ends, which lost 4 bases and 0 bases, there was a span of 13 bases. The CDR3 is 14 amino acids. Germline-derived CDR1 and CDR2 are SQVTM and ANQGSEA. CDR3 amino acids: CSVGRDWGSYEQYF. Here the CDR3 DNA reads TGCAGCGTTGGTAGGGACTGGGGCTCCTACGAGCAGTACTTC.

V is TRBV5-1 and J is TRBJ2-1; 9 nucleotides line up with TRBD2. This CDR3 spans 17 amino acids. The germline CDR1 and CDR2 sequences are SGHRS and YFSETQ. With V trimmed by 4 bases and J by 0 bases, 8 bases remained unmatched. Here the CDR3 reads CASSLGTSSYSYNEQFF. The CDR3 bases are TGCGCCAGCAGCCTCGGGACTAGCTCGTACTCCTACAATGAGCAGTTCTTC.

The rearrangement uses TRBV30 and TRBJ2-5; TRBD2 is a possible D gene (6 bases). V dropped 0 bases and J dropped 7 bases, with 12 bases sitting between them. The CDR3 sequence is 13 residues long. CDR1 and CDR2 (germline): GTSNPN, SVGIG (reference sequence). For the CDR3, the DNA is TGTGCCTGGAGTGTAATGGGGGGACGGACCCAGTACTTC. This gives the protein CAWSVMGGRTQYF.

This sequence joins TRBV6-1 and TRBJ1-5, with 11 nucleotides matching TRBD1. The germline V gene encodes CDR1 MNHNS and CDR2 SASEGT. This CDR3 region has 17 residues. Trimming removed 4 bases from V and 5 bases from J; junction bases left unmatched: 10. The CDR3 protein is CASSARRGQGGDQPQHF. The DNA for the CDR3 is TGTGCCAGCAGTGCCCGAAGGGGACAGGGGGGGGATCAGCCCCAGCATTTT.

The chain joins TRBV30 to TRBJ2-1; 11 positions match TRBD2. Germline V gene lookup returns CDR1 GTSNPN and CDR2 SVGIG (reference sequence). The V segment lost 6 bases and the J segment 0 bases; nucleotides outside the gene matches: 4. The CDR3 is 15 amino acids. The CDR3: CACHGLAGSYNEQFF. Here the CDR3 DNA reads TGTGCCTGCCATGGACTAGCGGGCTCCTACAATGAGCAGTTCTTC.